These 6 T cell receptor beta chains came from one sample sequenced in a study of identical twins. TCRdb used MiXCR to reprocess the 5' RACE reads, holding one entry per CDR3 protein. The sample consists of around 480,000 distinct CDR3 sequences, 13% to 15% of them appearing once. The same data also went into a second study, on yellow fever vaccine responses in identical twins.

Sequencing input: CD4+ T cells sorted from blood. These receptors were taken from a woman aged 18-29 years in good health.

This clonotype was counted a few times. This chain links TRBV29-1 with TRBJ2-7, with D possibly being TRBD2 (5 bases). Germline CDR1 SQVTM, CDR2 ANQGSEA. The CDR3 consists of 13 residues. The germline V and J ends were trimmed by 7 bases and 1 base, with 14 bases remaining between them. The CDR3 sequence: CSASEGPSYEQYF. In nucleotides, the CDR3 is TGCAGCGCCTCCGAGGGCCCTTCCTACGAGCAGTACTTC.

This clonotype has only a few counts. The chain is built from TRBV12-3 or TRBV12-4 and TRBJ2-7, with 8 bases identical to TRBD2. V was pared by 6 bases and J by 4 bases, with 11 bases of the junction left unmatched. This CDR3 has 15 amino acids. The CDR3: CASSPTGRAKYEQYF. The CDR3 DNA follows: TGTGCCAGCAGCCCGACCGGGAGGGCGAAGTACGAGCAGTACTTC.

The CDR3: CSARGPGGYNEQFF. The CDR3 DNA reads as TGCAGTGCTAGAGGTCCAGGAGGATACAATGAGCAGTTCTTC. J is TRBJ2-1 and V is TRBV20-1; D may be TRBD2 (5 bases). CDR3 length equals 14 residues. The V end was cut by 1 base, the J end by 4 bases, with 11 bases between. The germline gives CDR1 DFQATT, CDR2 SNEGSKA (reference sequence).

The chain has TRBV5-1 and TRBJ2-3; 12 bases are a match to TRBD2. From germline, CDR1 is SGHRS and CDR2 YFSETQ. CDR3 length equals 18 residues. V lost 0 bases to trimming and J lost 2 bases; unmatched junction nucleotides: 7. CDR3 in DNA: TGCGCCAGCAGCTTGGAACTAGCGGGGGGCACGATCACAGATACGCAGTATTTT. Translating gives CASSLELAGGTITDTQYF.

Worth noting for this clonotype: Here the CDR3 omits its conserved ending phenylalanine or tryptophan, so a read error is the likely source. The gene calls are TRBV7-2 and TRBJ2-1, with 7 bases aligning to TRBD1. The trim removed 2 bases at V and 4 bases at J, leaving 5 bases unmatched. Germline V gives CDR1 SGHTA, CDR2 FQGNSA. The CDR3 length is 15 residues. The CDR3 reads CASSLLGQNYNEQFL. DNA for the CDR3: TGTGCCAGCAGCTTACTGGGACAGAATTACAATGAGCAGTTCTTG.

The chain joins TRBV3-1 to TRBJ2-7; D remains ambiguous. The V gene lost 6 bases and the J gene lost 3 bases, with 6 bases spanning the gap. This CDR3 contains 11 residues. CDR1 LGHDT and CDR2 YNNKEL come from the germline V gene (reference sequence). The CDR3 sequence: CASRGYYEQYF. CDR3 in DNA: TGTGCCAGCAGGGGGTACTACGAGCAGTACTTC.